The 9 T cell receptor beta chains listed next were all sequenced from one sample in a study of metastatic and nonmetastatic thyroid tumors. TCRdb re-analyzed the PCR reads using MiXCR. In the table there are 6,500 to 10,000 clones, over 25% of which are singletons. No treatment had been given to any patient before thyroid surgery. Sequenced material: adjacent normal tissue. Receptors were obtained from a female donor with papillary thyroid cancer or a benign thyroid nodule (not recorded which). Some clones in this sample may be carry-over from other donors' samples.

Note on this clone: One junction end does not reproduce the germline sequence, and a read error may be involved. The chain links TRBV27 to TRBJ2-6; TRBD2 agrees at 7 bases. The V gene's germline CDR1 is MNHEY and CDR2 SMNVEV (reference sequence). The CDR3 totals 17 residues. In DNA form, the CDR3 reads TGTGCCAGTTCCCGAGGGGCGGGGGTCACTGGGGCCAGCGTCCTGACTTTC. This encodes CASSRGAGVTGASVLTF.

This clone was recorded once. The chain uses TRBV5-5 and TRBJ1-2, with D unresolved. The CDR3 consists of 13 residues. Germline V gene sequence: CDR1 SGHKS, CDR2 YYEKEE (reference sequence). V was trimmed by 7 bases and J by 2 bases, leaving 12 bases between them. CDR3 in DNA: TGTGCCAGCGGCGACGGGTGGAACTATGGCTACACCTTC. Amino acid sequence: CASGDGWNYGYTF.

This clone is deemed medium-sized. The V gene is TRBV6-1, the J gene TRBJ1-5; D gene unclear. V gave up 6 bases and J gave up 1 base, with 7 bases separating them. The CDR3 has 13 residues. CDR1 is MNHNS, CDR2 SASEGT, per germline. The CDR3 region is CASRDLSNQPQHF. The CDR3 nucleotides read TGTGCCAGCAGAGACCTAAGCAATCAGCCCCAGCATTTT.

The V gene is TRBV11-2, the J gene TRBJ2-1; tentative D call: TRBD2 (5 bases). The CDR3 is 12 residues long. Germline V gene lookup returns CDR1 SGHAT and CDR2 FQNNGV. V shed 4 bases and J shed 7 bases, with 8 bases lying between them. DNA of the CDR3: TGTGCCAGCAGCTGGACGGGGAATGAGCAGTTCTTC. The encoded protein is CASSWTGNEQFF.

Sample share makes this clone medium-sized. V is TRBV19 and J is TRBJ1-1; no clear D. Germline values: CDR1 LNHDA, CDR2 SQIVND (reference sequence). V was pared by 1 base and J by 0 bases, with 9 bases between. There are 15 residues in the CDR3. The CDR3, as DNA: TGTGCCAGTAGTATAGGCCCCAAGTTGAACACTGAAGCTTTCTTT. Amino acid sequence: CASSIGPKLNTEAFF.

This clone came up many times. A read error may be the cause here, since a much bigger clone is one base away. CDR3 amino acids: CASSPDRATEALF. The CDR3 coding sequence is TGTGCCAGCAGCCCTGACAGGGCCACTGAAGCTCTCTTT. This sequence joins TRBV7-9 and TRBJ1-1; 7 bases map to TRBD1. This CDR3 has 13 residues. Per the germline V gene, CDR1 is SEHNR and CDR2 is FQNEAQ (reference sequence).

Regarding this clone: The junction and the germline gene differ at one end; a read error may be behind it. This sequence joins TRBV5-1 and TRBJ1-2; a possible D gene is TRBD1 (5 bases). The germline V gene has CDR1 SGHRS and CDR2 YFSETQ. The CDR3 contains 14 residues. The DNA for the CDR3 is TGCGCCAGCAGCACCGGACAAGGCTCTTATGGCCACACCTTC. Its protein product is CASSTGQGSYGHTF.

This clone is deemed medium-sized. This sequence joins TRBV6-1 and TRBJ1-6, with D uncertain. V was shortened by 4 bases and J by 5 bases, with 6 bases between the two germline ends. The CDR3 totals 13 residues. Germline V gene lookup returns CDR1 MNHNS and CDR2 SASEGT. CDR3 DNA sequence: TGTGCCAGCAGTGTCAAGGATAATTCACCCCTCCACTTT. Translating it yields CASSVKDNSPLHF.

This clone was picked up a small number of times. The rearrangement links TRBV6-2 or TRBV6-3 to TRBJ1-1, with D possibly matching TRBD1 (6 bases). This CDR3 region has 14 residues. CDR1 and CDR2 (germline): MNHEY, SVGEGT. Trimming removed 6 bases from V and 6 bases from J, with 17 bases in between. CDR3 residues: CASSRQGMGSEAFF. CDR3 bases: TGTGCCAGCAGCCGTCAGGGGATGGGCTCTGAAGCTTTCTTT.